A single sample is the source of the 24 T cell receptor beta chains below, sequenced in a study of blood T cells in healthy people across ages. Together with a sample-barcoded 5' primer, a J-beta primer mix was included in a second PCR lasting about 7 to 12 cycles. Each CDR3 protein is one row after TCRdb ran MiXCR on the 5' RACE reads. The sample includes some 940,000 distinct CDR3 sequences, 25% to 30% of them seen just once. This sample also belongs to another study, concerning T cells of mothers and their children.

Specimen: blood. All receptors derive from a middle-aged woman in good health.

The chain combines TRBV2 with TRBJ2-2; no clear D gene. Germline CDR1 is SNHLY and CDR2 is FYNNEI. V lost 0 bases, J lost 2 bases, and 7 bases lay in between. CDR3 length: 15 amino acids. The CDR3 spells CASSEARSNTGELFF. The CDR3 bases are TGTGCCAGCAGTGAAGCTAGGTCAAACACCGGGGAGCTGTTTTTT.

The V gene is TRBV29-1, the J gene TRBJ1-2; no firm D call. This CDR3 region has 14 residues. Germline CDR1 reads SQVTM; CDR2 reads ANQGSEA. The CDR3 DNA sequence: TGCAAAGTTGAAGGGTTTTCGCGGGCTTATGGCTACACCTTC. Translating it yields CKVEGFSRAYGYTF.

In its sample, this clonotype was seen many times. J is TRBJ1-6 and V is TRBV4-3; D is ambiguous. CDR1 and CDR2 from the germline V gene are LGHNA and YSLEER. This CDR3 spans 16 amino acids. V was shortened by 0 bases and J by 5 bases, with 11 bases between the two germline ends. The CDR3 loop reads CASSQEFGNDNSPLHF. The CDR3 DNA reads as TGCGCCAGCAGCCAAGAGTTCGGGAACGATAATTCACCCCTCCACTTT.

V is TRBV27 and J is TRBJ2-6, with a tentative D call TRBD1 (6 bases). Trimming cost V 2 bases and J 0 bases, with 17 bases left between them. Germline CDR1 is MNHEY and CDR2 is SMNVEV (reference sequence). The CDR3 runs to 19 residues. CDR3 DNA sequence: TGTGCCAGCAGTTTAAAATGGGGGCTAGGGTACTCTGGGGCCAACGTCCTGACTTTC. It codes for CASSLKWGLGYSGANVLTF. Combining the CDR3 with reference TRBV27 and TRBJ2-6 gives the whole variable domain EAQVTQNPRYLITVTGKKLTVTCSQNMNHEYMSWYRQDPGLGLRQIYYSMNVEVTDKGDVPEGYKVSRKEKRNFPLILESPSPNQTSLYFCASSLKWGLGYSGANVLTFGAGSRLTVL.

On this clonotype itself: This may arise from a read error, as a much more abundant clone is one base away. The V call is TRBV29-1, the J call TRBJ2-7; the D gene could be TRBD1 or TRBD2 (5 bases each). Germline CDR1 reads SQVTM; CDR2 reads ANQGSEA. This CDR3 has 14 residues. The V and J ends lost 6 bases and 0 bases respectively, with 15 bases between them. The CDR3 region is CSVTTGANSYEQYF. For the CDR3, the DNA is TGCAGCGTAACCACCGGGGCAAACTCCTACGAGCAGTACTTC.

Many counts were recorded for this clonotype. The V call is TRBV5-1, the J call TRBJ2-5; D gene uncertain. The CDR3 consists of 15 residues. V was clipped by 4 bases and J by 4 bases, with 17 bases between them. Germline V gene data show CDR1 as SGHRS and CDR2 as YFSETQ. Written as DNA, the CDR3 is TGCGCCAGCAGCGAGAGGACGGATACTGGAGAGACCCAGTACTTC. Protein product: CASSERTDTGETQYF.

Comment on this clonotype: A read error may explain this, as a much larger clone is one base away. The CDR3 reads CASSYREGGHTF. DNA of the CDR3: TGTGCCAGCAGTTACAGGGAAGGTGGCCACACCTTC. The rearrangement uses TRBV6-6 and TRBJ1-2, with D uncertain. This CDR3 contains 12 residues. The germline V gene has CDR1 MNHNY and CDR2 SVGAGI (reference sequence).

In this sample, this clonotype turned up many times. The chain couples TRBV4-3 to TRBJ1-2, with 9 bases lining up with TRBD1. Unmatched junction bases numbered 5, after V lost 3 bases and J lost 0 bases. The CDR3 has 16 amino acids. The germline V gene encodes CDR1 LGHNA and CDR2 YSLEER. For the CDR3, the DNA is TGCGCCAGCAGCCAGACGACAGGGGGGACTAACTATGGCTACACCTTC. Protein product: CASSQTTGGTNYGYTF.

The rearrangement joins TRBV9 to TRBJ1-5, with D unresolved. Per germline, CDR1 SGDLS and CDR2 YYNGEE. V shed 4 bases and J shed 4 bases, with 15 bases lying between them. The CDR3 length is 15 residues. The DNA for the CDR3 is TGTGCCAGCAGCCCCGAGGGAGGGCTTAATCAGCCCCAGCATTTT. This translates into CASSPEGGLNQPQHF.

In its sample, this clonotype was seen a few times. The V and J genes are TRBV4-1 and TRBJ2-1; D possibly corresponds to TRBD2 (5 bases). The germline gives CDR1 MGHRA, CDR2 YSYEKL. The CDR3 runs to 14 residues. The germline V and J ends were trimmed by 3 bases and 5 bases, with 11 bases remaining between them. DNA for the CDR3: TGCGCCAGCAGCCAGGGAGTTTCGGACAATGAGCAGTTCTTC. Translation: CASSQGVSDNEQFF.

Remarks on this clonotype: At one of its ends the junction is not consistent with the germline gene, which may arise from a read error. V is TRBV7-6 and J is TRBJ1-1; D call uncertain. The CDR3 contains 15 residues. Germline-derived CDR1 and CDR2 are SGHVS and FNYEAQ. The CDR3 DNA reads as TGTGCCATCAGCCCGAGTTTATCGATGAACACTGAAGCTTTCTTT. Amino acids: CAISPSLSMNTEAFF.

This clonotype was seen repeatedly, ten times or more. The chain joins TRBV12-3 or TRBV12-4 to TRBJ2-3; no clear D. The CDR3 has 14 amino acids. The V end was cut by 5 bases, the J end by 0 bases, with 9 bases between. This CDR3 is CASSPRPSTDTQYF. The CDR3 nucleotides read TGTGCCAGCAGTCCCCGGCCCAGCACAGATACGCAGTATTTT.

The gene calls are TRBV5-6 and TRBJ1-1, with D perhaps TRBD1 (5 bases). Trimming took 3 bases from V and 8 from J, leaving 17 bases between them. Looked up from germline, CDR1 is SGHDT and CDR2 is YYEEEE. The CDR3 is 14 residues long. The CDR3 DNA reads as TGTGCCAGCAGCTCCGCCGGGACCCAGGACGAAGCTTTCTTT. Its translation is CASSSAGTQDEAFF.

The sample holds many counts of this clonotype. V gene TRBV3-1 combines with J gene TRBJ1-2; TRBD1 matches at 8 bases. CDR3 size: 15 residues. V dropped 2 bases and J dropped 4; count of bases not matched to a gene: 6. The germline CDR1 and CDR2 sequences are LGHDT and YNNKEL (reference sequence). CDR3 in amino acids: CASSQMGQAVYGYTF. In DNA, the CDR3 is TGTGCCAGCAGCCAAATGGGACAGGCGGTCTATGGCTACACCTTC.

This clonotype showed up just once. J is TRBJ1-2 and V is TRBV5-1, with a weak D call TRBD1 (5 bases). Germline CDR1 reads SGHRS; CDR2 reads YFSETQ. V was clipped by 4 bases and J by 0 bases, with 16 bases between them. The CDR3 spans 16 residues. Written as DNA, the CDR3 is TGCGCCAGCAGCCTGGGGGACTTACCAGCTAACTATGGCTACACCTTC. Encoded protein: CASSLGDLPANYGYTF.

This clonotype occurred a few times. The CDR3 reads CASSLPGLNEQFF. The CDR3 DNA is TGTGCCAGCAGCCTCCCGGGCCTCAATGAGCAGTTCTTC. The chain joins TRBV7-3 to TRBJ2-1; D is uncertain. CDR1 and CDR2 (germline): SGHTA, FQGTGA. The CDR3 contains 13 residues. Trimming took off 5 bases at V and 6 bases at J, with 11 bases between the two ends.

This clonotype has ten or more counts. V is TRBV6-2 or TRBV6-3 and J is TRBJ2-7; 16 bases fit TRBD2. After removal of 2 bases from V and 0 bases from J, the junction contained 13 bases not matched to a gene. CDR1 is MNHEY, CDR2 SVGEGT, per germline. The CDR3 extends over 21 amino acids. The CDR3 nucleotides read TGTGCCAGCAGTTACCCCCTTTCCGGGACTAGCGGGGGGGCGATCTCCTACGAGCAGTACTTC. It yields the protein CASSYPLSGTSGGAISYEQYF.

The rearrangement uses TRBV7-8 and TRBJ1-1; 8 bases are a match to TRBD1. J was trimmed by 4 bases and V by 5 bases; bases with no gene match: 15. CDR1 and CDR2 from the germline V gene are SGHVS and FQNEAQ. The length of the CDR3 is 17 residues. CDR3 in amino acids: CASSTGQDYDKSTEAFF. In DNA, the CDR3 is TGTGCCAGCAGCACGGGACAGGATTACGATAAGAGCACTGAAGCTTTCTTT. The entire variable domain, with the rest obtained from reference TRBV7-8 and TRBJ1-1, is as follows: GAGVSQSPRYKVAKRGQDVALRCDPISGHVSLFWYQQALGQGPEFLTYFQNEAQLDKSGLPSDRFFAERPEGSVSTLKIQRTQQEDSAVYLCASSTGQDYDKSTEAFFGQGTRLTVV.

This clonotype was detected only a few times. The chain employs TRBV7-9 and TRBJ2-7; the D gene is possibly TRBD2 (5 bases). Germline lookup yields CDR1 SEHNR and CDR2 FQNEAQ (reference sequence). The CDR3 runs to 16 residues. The germline V and J ends were trimmed by 4 bases and 3 bases, with 19 bases remaining between them. The CDR3 region has the DNA TGTGCCAGCAGCTCGCCGCGACTAAGGGCCGGCTACGAGCAGTACTTC. Its translation: CASSSPRLRAGYEQYF.

There are a few counts of this clonotype. This chain joins TRBV20-1 and TRBJ1-5; TRBD1 is a possible D gene (5 bases). Trimming took off 1 base at V and 9 bases at J, with 19 bases between the two ends. The germline gives CDR1 DFQATT, CDR2 SNEGSKA (reference sequence). This CDR3 has 15 residues. CDR3 nucleotides: TGCAGTGCTAGAGCCCTGGGGGGACGGCTCCGGCCCCAGCATTTT. Translation gives CSARALGGRLRPQHF.

The chain couples TRBV6-1 to TRBJ2-5; D gene uncertain. The CDR3 is 14 amino acids. Germline V gene lookup returns CDR1 MNHNS and CDR2 SASEGT. Trimming took off 5 bases at V and 11 bases at J, with 21 bases between the two ends. The CDR3 protein is CASSPTSATYGQYF. CDR3 nucleotides: TGTGCCAGCAGTCCGACATCCGCGACCTACGGGCAGTACTTC.

This clonotype was found many times. The chain employs TRBV19 and TRBJ1-5; 9 positions match TRBD1. The germline V gene has CDR1 LNHDA and CDR2 SQIVND (reference sequence). V trimming: 4 bases; J trimming: 8 bases; junction bases outside the gene matches: 9. This CDR3 is 15 amino acids long. The CDR3 protein is CASSRMDRGSKPQHF. CDR3 DNA sequence: TGTGCCAGTAGTAGAATGGACAGGGGTTCCAAGCCCCAGCATTTT.

In this sample, this clonotype turned up a few times. The V and J genes are TRBV6-1 and TRBJ1-2, with D possibly being TRBD1 (6 bases). The germline gives CDR1 MNHNS, CDR2 SASEGT. The CDR3 sequence is 13 residues long. V lost 0 bases to trimming and J lost 6 bases, with 8 bases between them. CDR3 nucleotide sequence: TGTGCCAGCAGTGAAGCGCGACAGGATGGCTACACCTTC. Translated, it gives CASSEARQDGYTF.

The chain combines TRBV7-3 with TRBJ2-3; a weak D match, TRBD2 (6 bases). This CDR3 has 16 residues. Germline lookup yields CDR1 SGHTA and CDR2 FQGTGA. Trimming removed 5 bases at V and 2 bases at J, with 17 bases between. The CDR3 sequence is CASSAQPGVDTDTQYF. CDR3 bases: TGTGCCAGCAGCGCCCAACCGGGAGTCGACACAGATACGCAGTATTTT.